This paragraph reports one T cell receptor (beta chain). The table came from immunoSEQ multiplex PCR; TCRdb's copy has only in-frame clones and leaves some out. In the table there are about 350,000 clones, nearly 95% of which are singletons. This sample was taken from a study of brain T cells in children with intractable seizures. The CDR3 runs 15 residues. The junction had 7 bases not matched to a gene; V was cut back by 0 bases and J by 9 bases. The germline CDR1 and CDR2 sequences are MGHRA and YSYEKL. Time point described: blood from clinic visit 5 months post-surgery; TSC patient then seizure free. Sequencing was limited to surgery cases with top T cell transcript signatures in brain tissue.

The input for sequencing was peripheral blood, taken about 5 months after surgery. The TCR originated in a boy under two years old with tuberous sclerosis and intractable seizures. The chain has TRBV4-1 and TRBJ1-5; 8 nucleotides match TRBD1. The CDR3 DNA is TGCGCCAGCAGCCAAGATCCAGGGGGCGATGGGCCCCAGCATTTT. This gives the protein CASSQDPGGDGPQHF.